Listed below are T cell receptor beta chains from one sample, sequenced in a study of human T cells and chemical hapten exposure. TCRdb re-analysed the RACE reads in MiXCR, keeping a single row per CDR3 protein. Of about 85,000 distinct CDR3 sequences listed, more than 9% are singletons. The sample was whole blood, taken in connection with sensitization to the hapten diphenylcyclopropenone (DPC). The origin of the receptors is a man in his late teens or twenties with alopecia areata. Some clones in this sample may be carry-over from other donors' samples. Each CDR3 is given with its conserved first and last residue. A D gene is named only where the DNA matches it firmly. A clone size is listed for some rows: how often the clone was seen (once, few, many), or a class if it is expanded.

D gene: NA; V gene: TRBV6-2/TRBV6-3; clone size: NA; J gene: TRBJ1-5; CDR3 protein: CASSDLRGSNQPQHF; CDR3 DNA: TGTGCCAGCAGCGACCTGAGGGGTAGCAATCAGCCCCAGCATTTT
D gene: NA; V gene: TRBV13; clone size: many; J gene: TRBJ2-2; CDR3 protein: CASREMGVPGELFF; CDR3 DNA: TGTGCCAGCAGGGAAATGGGGGTACCCGGGGAGCTGTTTTTT
D gene: NA; V gene: TRBV4-2; clone size: many; J gene: TRBJ1-5; CDR3 protein: CASSQAGGNQPQHF; CDR3 DNA: TGTGCCAGCAGCCAAGCAGGGGGCAATCAGCCCCAGCATTTT
D gene: NA; V gene: TRBV27; clone size: few; J gene: TRBJ1-1; CDR3 protein: CASSLDGRVYTEAFF; CDR3 DNA: TGTGCCAGCAGTTTAGACGGCAGGGTATACACTGAAGCTTTCTTT
D gene: NA; V gene: TRBV19; clone size: many; J gene: TRBJ1-1; CDR3 protein: CASSWTRGSEAFF; CDR3 DNA: TGTGCCAGTAGCTGGACCAGAGGATCTGAAGCTTTCTTT
D gene: TRBD2; V gene: TRBV19; clone size: many; J gene: TRBJ2-5; CDR3 protein: CASSIAAGTSGGPRETQYF; CDR3 DNA: TGTGCCAGTAGTATAGCGGCGGGGACTAGCGGGGGCCCCCGAGAGACCCAGTACTTC
D gene: NA; V gene: TRBV7-6; clone size: many; J gene: TRBJ2-2; CDR3 protein: CASRSTRHGELFF; CDR3 DNA: TGTGCCAGCAGATCGACTAGGCACGGGGAGCTGTTTTTT
D gene: NA; V gene: TRBV29-1; clone size: few; J gene: TRBJ1-5; CDR3 protein: CSVGGLSNQPQHF; CDR3 DNA: TGCAGCGTTGGTGGCCTTAGCAATCAGCCCCAGCATTTT
D gene: NA; V gene: TRBV29-1; clone size: NA; J gene: TRBJ2-1; CDR3 protein: CSVELSGKGEQFF; CDR3 DNA: TGCAGCGTTGAACTCTCCGGTAAGGGGGAGCAGTTCTTC
D gene: NA; V gene: TRBV28; clone size: NA; J gene: TRBJ1-3; CDR3 protein: CASSLVAGYSGNTIYF; CDR3 DNA: TGTGCCAGCAGTTTAGTAGCCGGGTACTCTGGAAACACCATATATTTT
D gene: NA; V gene: TRBV29-1; clone size: few; J gene: TRBJ1-2; CDR3 protein: CSEWTGYGYTF; CDR3 DNA: TGCAGCGAGTGGACGGGCTATGGCTACACCTTC
D gene: TRBD1; V gene: TRBV2; clone size: many; J gene: TRBJ2-7; CDR3 protein: CASRPNLDRSSYEQYF; CDR3 DNA: TGTGCCAGCAGACCGAACTTGGACAGGTCATCCTACGAGCAGTACTTC
D gene: TRBD2; V gene: TRBV7-6; clone size: many; J gene: TRBJ2-2; CDR3 protein: CASSPVSGGSLNTGELFF; CDR3 DNA: TGTGCCAGCAGCCCAGTTAGCGGGGGTTCCTTGAACACCGGGGAGCTGTTTTTT
D gene: NA; V gene: TRBV5-5; clone size: NA; J gene: TRBJ2-5; CDR3 protein: CASSFTGSQETQYF; CDR3 DNA: TGTGCCAGCAGCTTCACCGGGAGCCAAGAGACCCAGTACTTC
D gene: NA; V gene: TRBV27; clone size: few; J gene: TRBJ1-5; CDR3 protein: CASKRASSNQPQHF; CDR3 DNA: TGTGCCAGCAAACGTGCTTCAAGCAATCAGCCCCAGCATTTT
D gene: NA; V gene: TRBV20-1; clone size: many; J gene: TRBJ1-2; CDR3 protein: CSASEAREYGYTF; CDR3 DNA: TGCAGTGCTTCGGAGGCACGGGAATATGGCTACACCTTC
D gene: TRBD2; V gene: TRBV6-2/TRBV6-3; clone size: few; J gene: TRBJ2-7; CDR3 protein: CASSPSGLAGGFSYEQYF; CDR3 DNA: TGTGCCAGCAGTCCCTCAGGACTAGCGGGGGGATTCTCCTACGAGCAGTACTTC
D gene: NA; V gene: TRBV28; clone size: NA; J gene: TRBJ1-6; CDR3 protein: CASSLGDRSSYNSPLHF; CDR3 DNA: TGTGCCAGCAGTTTAGGAGACAGGAGCTCCTATAATTCACCCCTCCACTTT
D gene: TRBD1; V gene: TRBV27; clone size: many; J gene: TRBJ2-1; CDR3 protein: CASGRDRAVNEQFF; CDR3 DNA: TGTGCCAGCGGCCGGGACAGGGCTGTCAATGAGCAGTTCTTC
D gene: NA; V gene: TRBV4-1; clone size: many; J gene: TRBJ2-7; CDR3 protein: CASSQVDSRYEQYF; CDR3 DNA: TGCGCCAGCAGCCAAGTCGACAGTAGGTACGAGCAGTACTTC
D gene: NA; V gene: TRBV4-2; clone size: many; J gene: TRBJ1-1; CDR3 protein: CASSQEKAGRTEAFF; CDR3 DNA: TGTGCCAGCAGCCAAGAAAAGGCGGGACGCACTGAAGCTTTCTTT
D gene: TRBD1; V gene: TRBV11-2; clone size: many; J gene: TRBJ2-1; CDR3 protein: CASSLFWPSGQGADNEQFF; CDR3 DNA: TGTGCCAGCAGCCTCTTTTGGCCCTCAGGACAGGGAGCAGACAATGAGCAGTTCTTC
D gene: NA; V gene: TRBV20-1; clone size: NA; J gene: TRBJ2-5; CDR3 protein: CSAREQKETQYF; CDR3 DNA: TGCAGTGCTAGAGAGCAAAAAGAGACCCAGTACTTC
D gene: TRBD1; V gene: TRBV10-3; clone size: few; J gene: TRBJ1-5; CDR3 protein: CAIRTGDQPQHF; CDR3 DNA: TGTGCCATCAGGACAGGGGATCAGCCCCAGCATTTT
D gene: TRBD1; V gene: TRBV24-1; clone size: NA; J gene: TRBJ2-1; CDR3 protein: CATSDDRGNEQFF; CDR3 DNA: TGTGCCACCAGTGATGACAGGGGCAACGAGCAGTTCTTC
D gene: NA; V gene: TRBV19; clone size: few; J gene: TRBJ1-2; CDR3 protein: CASSINGHPNGYTF; CDR3 DNA: TGTGCCAGTAGTATCAATGGACACCCAAATGGCTACACCTTC
D gene: TRBD1; V gene: TRBV7-9; clone size: NA; J gene: TRBJ2-3; CDR3 protein: CASSIRGGRAVTDTQYF; CDR3 DNA: TGTGCCAGCAGCATTAGAGGGGGCAGGGCGGTCACAGATACGCAGTATTTT
D gene: TRBD1; V gene: TRBV12-3/TRBV12-4; clone size: few; J gene: TRBJ1-2; CDR3 protein: CASSLQTGLDGYTF; CDR3 DNA: TGTGCCAGCAGTCTCCAGACAGGGTTAGATGGCTACACCTTC
D gene: TRBD2; V gene: TRBV9; clone size: NA; J gene: TRBJ2-3; CDR3 protein: CASSPHGGGPGTDTQYF; CDR3 DNA: TGTGCCAGCAGCCCCCACGGGGGGGGGCCCGGCACAGATACGCAGTATTTT
D gene: NA; V gene: TRBV7-3; clone size: few; J gene: TRBJ2-7; CDR3 protein: CASSLSYRDEQYF; CDR3 DNA: TGTGCCAGCAGCCTATCCTACAGGGACGAGCAGTACTTC
D gene: TRBD1; V gene: TRBV28; clone size: few; J gene: TRBJ2-7; CDR3 protein: CASMIQGASYEQYF; CDR3 DNA: TGTGCCAGCATGATTCAGGGGGCATCCTACGAGCAGTACTTC
D gene: NA; V gene: TRBV12-3/TRBV12-4; clone size: few; J gene: TRBJ1-2; CDR3 protein: CASSLSGIFQAGYTF; CDR3 DNA: TGTGCCAGCAGTTTATCCGGAATCTTCCAGGCTGGCTACACCTTC
D gene: TRBD2; V gene: TRBV29-1; clone size: few; J gene: TRBJ2-3; CDR3 protein: CSVGVAGATDTQYF; CDR3 DNA: TGCAGCGTTGGGGTAGCGGGGGCCACAGATACGCAGTATTTT
D gene: NA; V gene: TRBV2; clone size: few; J gene: TRBJ1-1; CDR3 protein: CASQAVGRRVTEAFF; CDR3 DNA: TGTGCCAGCCAGGCGGTGGGCAGGCGAGTTACTGAAGCTTTCTTT
D gene: NA; V gene: TRBV5-1; clone size: many; J gene: TRBJ2-1; CDR3 protein: CASSLRQGGAYNEQFF; CDR3 DNA: TGCGCCAGCAGCTTGCGTCAGGGCGGGGCCTACAATGAGCAGTTCTTC
D gene: NA; V gene: TRBV7-6; clone size: few; J gene: TRBJ2-4; CDR3 protein: CASSLSLRDIQYF; CDR3 DNA: TGTGCCAGCAGCTTAAGTCTGAGGGACATTCAGTACTTC
D gene: TRBD2; V gene: TRBV7-8; clone size: many; J gene: TRBJ2-3; CDR3 protein: CASSSWAGGLRTDTQYF; CDR3 DNA: TGTGCCAGCAGCTCTTGGGCGGGGGGGCTCCGCACAGATACGCAGTATTTT
D gene: NA; V gene: TRBV9; clone size: NA; J gene: TRBJ2-2; CDR3 protein: CASSVVSGELFF; CDR3 DNA: TGTGCCAGCAGCGTAGTTTCCGGGGAGCTGTTTTTT
D gene: NA; V gene: TRBV6-6; clone size: few; J gene: TRBJ2-5; CDR3 protein: CASSTIRRTQETQYF; CDR3 DNA: TGTGCCAGCAGTACCATACGACGTACACAAGAGACCCAGTACTTC
D gene: NA; V gene: TRBV6-2/TRBV6-3; clone size: NA; J gene: TRBJ1-6; CDR3 protein: CASERQENSPLHF; CDR3 DNA: TGTGCCAGCGAGCGACAGGAGAATTCACCCCTCCACTTT
D gene: TRBD2; V gene: TRBV4-3; clone size: many; J gene: TRBJ2-1; CDR3 protein: CASSQDGGLAGFDEQFF; CDR3 DNA: TGCGCCAGCAGCCAAGATGGCGGACTAGCGGGGTTCGATGAGCAGTTCTTC
D gene: TRBD1; V gene: TRBV4-1; clone size: few; J gene: TRBJ1-5; CDR3 protein: CASSHPSKGANQPQHF; CDR3 DNA: TGCGCCAGCAGCCACCCAAGTAAGGGGGCCAATCAGCCCCAGCATTTT
D gene: NA; V gene: TRBV6-2/TRBV6-3; clone size: many; J gene: TRBJ2-5; CDR3 protein: CASTDIRVLQYF; CDR3 DNA: TGTGCCAGCACCGACATCAGGGTACTCCAGTACTTC
D gene: NA; V gene: TRBV20-1; clone size: few; J gene: TRBJ1-1; CDR3 protein: CSARRSGALNTEAFF; CDR3 DNA: TGCAGTGCTAGACGGTCAGGGGCCCTGAACACTGAAGCTTTCTTT
D gene: NA; V gene: TRBV7-6; clone size: many; J gene: TRBJ2-3; CDR3 protein: CASSLLGGTDTQYF; CDR3 DNA: TGTGCCAGCAGCTTATTAGGGGGCACAGATACGCAGTATTTT
D gene: NA; V gene: TRBV5-1; clone size: many; J gene: TRBJ2-7; CDR3 protein: CASSSDRSPSYEQYF; CDR3 DNA: TGCGCCAGCAGCTCTGACAGGTCCCCTTCCTACGAGCAGTACTTC
D gene: TRBD1; V gene: TRBV25-1; clone size: few; J gene: TRBJ2-6; CDR3 protein: CASSGQGLGANVLTF; CDR3 DNA: TGTGCCAGCAGTGGACAGGGTCTGGGGGCCAACGTCCTGACTTTC
D gene: NA; V gene: TRBV7-9; clone size: many; J gene: TRBJ2-3; CDR3 protein: CASAPATTLTDTQYF; CDR3 DNA: TGTGCCAGCGCCCCGGCAACGACCCTCACAGATACGCAGTATTTT
D gene: NA; V gene: TRBV7-6; clone size: many; J gene: TRBJ2-6; CDR3 protein: CASSWPGTLSGANVLTF; CDR3 DNA: TGTGCCAGCAGCTGGCCCGGGACTCTCTCTGGGGCCAACGTCCTGACTTTC
D gene: NA; V gene: TRBV4-1; clone size: few; J gene: TRBJ2-5; CDR3 protein: CASSHQAVGYETQYF; CDR3 DNA: TGCGCCAGCAGCCATCAAGCGGTCGGGTACGAGACCCAGTACTTC
D gene: NA; V gene: TRBV7-3; clone size: many; J gene: TRBJ1-5; CDR3 protein: CASSLTAGSNQPQHF; CDR3 DNA: TGTGCCAGCAGCTTAACTGCAGGGTCCAATCAGCCCCAGCATTTT
D gene: TRBD1; V gene: TRBV29-1; clone size: few; J gene: TRBJ1-5; CDR3 protein: CSRETTGPQPQHF; CDR3 DNA: TGCAGCCGCGAAACGACAGGGCCCCAGCCCCAGCATTTT
D gene: TRBD1; V gene: TRBV10-3; clone size: many; J gene: TRBJ2-7; CDR3 protein: CAISDSGQYYEQYF; CDR3 DNA: TGTGCCATCAGTGACTCGGGACAGTACTACGAGCAGTACTTC
D gene: NA; V gene: TRBV12-3/TRBV12-4; clone size: few; J gene: TRBJ1-3; CDR3 protein: CASDGRNTIYF; CDR3 DNA: TGTGCCTCAGACGGCCGAAACACCATATATTTT
D gene: TRBD1; V gene: TRBV20-1; clone size: NA; J gene: TRBJ1-1; CDR3 protein: CSARDRDSGLFEAFF; CDR3 DNA: TGCAGTGCTAGAGATCGGGACAGCGGCCTATTTGAAGCTTTCTTT